This TCR beta chain was recovered during a study of cytomegalovirus exposure and HLA in healthy donors. The germline V gene has CDR1 PRHDT and CDR2 FYEKMQ (reference sequence). This CDR3 spans 16 amino acids. V lost 1 base and J 5 bases, leaving 17 bases between the germline ends. PCR used 60 Vbeta primers and 13 Jbeta primers. Measured with immunoSEQ multiplex PCR; TCRdb has only the in-frame clones, and not every one. In the table there are approximately 140,000 clones, more than 55% of which are singletons. Study-level points and caveats: In vitro experiments confirmed that three CMV-associated chains were specific for CMV antigens.

A remark on this clone: Its antigen is currently unknown.

The receptor was derived from a woman aged 60-75 years in good health and CMV-seronegative. The rearrangement joins TRBV13 to TRBJ1-1; no clear D gene. Sequencing was done on a sample of PBMCs. CDR3 region: CASSLARRNRGTEAFF. CDR3 sequence (DNA): TGTGCCAGCAGCTTAGCCAGACGGAACCGCGGGACTGAAGCTTTCTTT.